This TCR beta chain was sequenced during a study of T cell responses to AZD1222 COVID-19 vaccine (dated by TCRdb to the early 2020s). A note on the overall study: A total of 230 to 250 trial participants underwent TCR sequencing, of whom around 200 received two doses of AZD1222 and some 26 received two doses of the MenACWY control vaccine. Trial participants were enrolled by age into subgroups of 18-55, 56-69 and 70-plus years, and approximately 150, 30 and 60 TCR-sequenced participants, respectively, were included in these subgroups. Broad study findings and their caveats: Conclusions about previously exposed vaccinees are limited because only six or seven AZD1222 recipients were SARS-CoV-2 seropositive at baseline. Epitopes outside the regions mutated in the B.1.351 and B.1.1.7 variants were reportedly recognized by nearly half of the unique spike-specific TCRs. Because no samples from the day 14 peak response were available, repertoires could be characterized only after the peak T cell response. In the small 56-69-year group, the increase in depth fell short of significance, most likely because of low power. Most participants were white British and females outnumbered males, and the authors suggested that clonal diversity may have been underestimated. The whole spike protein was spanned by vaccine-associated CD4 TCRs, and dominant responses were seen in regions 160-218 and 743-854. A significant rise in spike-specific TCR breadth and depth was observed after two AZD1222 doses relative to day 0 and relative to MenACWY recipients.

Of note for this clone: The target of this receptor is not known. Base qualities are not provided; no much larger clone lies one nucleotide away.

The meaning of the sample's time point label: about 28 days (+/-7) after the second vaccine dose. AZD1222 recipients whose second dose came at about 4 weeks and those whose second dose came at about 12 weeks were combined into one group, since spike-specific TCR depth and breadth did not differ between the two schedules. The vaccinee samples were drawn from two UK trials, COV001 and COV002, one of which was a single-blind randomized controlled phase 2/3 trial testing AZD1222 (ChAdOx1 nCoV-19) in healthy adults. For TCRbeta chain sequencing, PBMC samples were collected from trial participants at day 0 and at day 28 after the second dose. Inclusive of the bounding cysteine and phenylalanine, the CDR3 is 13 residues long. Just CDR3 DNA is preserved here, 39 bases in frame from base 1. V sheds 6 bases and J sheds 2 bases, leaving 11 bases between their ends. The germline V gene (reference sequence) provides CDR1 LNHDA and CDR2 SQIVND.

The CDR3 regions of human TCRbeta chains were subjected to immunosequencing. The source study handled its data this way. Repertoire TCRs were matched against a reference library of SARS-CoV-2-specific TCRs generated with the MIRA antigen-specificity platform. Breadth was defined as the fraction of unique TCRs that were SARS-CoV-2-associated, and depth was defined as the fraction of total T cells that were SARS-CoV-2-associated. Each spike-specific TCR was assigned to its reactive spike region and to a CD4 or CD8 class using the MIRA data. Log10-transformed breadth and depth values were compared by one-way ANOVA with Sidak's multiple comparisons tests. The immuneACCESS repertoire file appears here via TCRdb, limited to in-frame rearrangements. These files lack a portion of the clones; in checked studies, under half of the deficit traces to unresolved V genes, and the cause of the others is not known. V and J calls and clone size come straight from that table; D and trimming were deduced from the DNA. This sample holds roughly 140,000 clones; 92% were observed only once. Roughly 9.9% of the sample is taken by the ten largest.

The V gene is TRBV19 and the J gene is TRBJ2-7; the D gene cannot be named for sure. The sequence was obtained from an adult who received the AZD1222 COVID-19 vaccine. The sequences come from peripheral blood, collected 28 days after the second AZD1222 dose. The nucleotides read TGTGCCAGTAGCCCATCCAAGGCCTACGAGCAGTACTTC. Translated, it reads CASSPSKAYEQYF. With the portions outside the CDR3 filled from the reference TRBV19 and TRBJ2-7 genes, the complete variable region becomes DGGITQSPKYLFRKEGQNVTLSCEQNLNHDAMYWYRQDPGQGLRLIYYSQIVNDFQKGDIAEGYSVSREKKESFPLTVTSAQKNPTAFYLCASSPSKAYEQYFGPGTRLTVT.